This T cell receptor beta chain derives from a study of blood T cell repertoires in COVID-19. Study overall: Sample material is recorded as cDNA or gDNA derived from T cells, B-cell-depleted T cells, or PBMCs.

The CDR3 sequence is 15 residues long. Germline CDR1 is SEHNR and CDR2 is FQNEAQ (reference sequence). The V and J ends lost 4 bases and 6 bases, in that order; junction bases with no gene match: 7. Original processing methods: Counts of nucleated cells, estimated from reference gene primer amplification, were obtained. Clones were read by immunoSEQ multiplex PCR, and TCRdb kept only the in-frame ones, dropping some. The V and J calls and clone size are taken from that table; D and trimming were inferred from the DNA. Seen here are roughly 26,000 clones, 92% observed once, and the top ten hold about 3%.

Input material: peripheral blood. The TCR comes from a human donor in a cohort sampled during active COVID-19. The V gene is TRBV7-9, the J gene TRBJ2-3; 10 nucleotides line up with TRBD1. In DNA form, the CDR3 reads TGTGCCAGCAGCTCGACAGGGGGCGAGTTGGATACGCAGTATTTT. Translation: CASSSTGGELDTQYF.